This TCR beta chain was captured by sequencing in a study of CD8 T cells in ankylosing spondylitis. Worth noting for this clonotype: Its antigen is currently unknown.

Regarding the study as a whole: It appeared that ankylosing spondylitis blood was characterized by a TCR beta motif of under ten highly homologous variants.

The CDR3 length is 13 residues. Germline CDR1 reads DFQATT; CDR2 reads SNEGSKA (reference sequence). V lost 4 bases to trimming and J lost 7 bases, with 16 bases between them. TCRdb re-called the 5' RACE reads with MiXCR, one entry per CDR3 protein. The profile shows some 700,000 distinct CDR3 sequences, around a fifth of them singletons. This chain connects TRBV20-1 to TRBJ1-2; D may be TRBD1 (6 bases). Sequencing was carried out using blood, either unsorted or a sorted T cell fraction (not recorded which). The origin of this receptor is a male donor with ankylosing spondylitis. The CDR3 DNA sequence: TGCAGTGCTAAAGATAGGACAGTTCTTGGCTACACCTTC. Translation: CSAKDRTVLGYTF.